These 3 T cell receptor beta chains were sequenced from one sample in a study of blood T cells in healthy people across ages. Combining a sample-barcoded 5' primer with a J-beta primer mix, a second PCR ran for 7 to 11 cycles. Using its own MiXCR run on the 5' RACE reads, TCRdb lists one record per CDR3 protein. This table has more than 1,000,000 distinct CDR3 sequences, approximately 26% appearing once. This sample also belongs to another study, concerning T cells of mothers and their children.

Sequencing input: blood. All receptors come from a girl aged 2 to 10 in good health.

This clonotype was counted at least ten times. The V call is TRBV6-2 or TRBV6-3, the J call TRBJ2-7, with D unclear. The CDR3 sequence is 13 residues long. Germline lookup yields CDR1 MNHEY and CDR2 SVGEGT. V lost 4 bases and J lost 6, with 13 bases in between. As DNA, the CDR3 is TGTGCCAGCAGTTTAGAAGTCCATCGCGAGCAGTACTTC. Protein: CASSLEVHREQYF.

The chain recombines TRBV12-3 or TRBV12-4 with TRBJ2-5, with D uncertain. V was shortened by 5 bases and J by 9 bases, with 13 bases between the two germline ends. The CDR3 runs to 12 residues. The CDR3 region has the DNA TGTGCCAGCAGTCCCCAAACTATGCCCCAGTACTTC. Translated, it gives CASSPQTMPQYF.

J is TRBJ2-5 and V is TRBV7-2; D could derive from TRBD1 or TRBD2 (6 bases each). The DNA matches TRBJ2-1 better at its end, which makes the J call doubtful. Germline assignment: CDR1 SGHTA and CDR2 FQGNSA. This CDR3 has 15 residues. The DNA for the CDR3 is TGTGCCAGCAGCCACCGGGGGCAGACCGGGAATGAGCAGTTCTTC. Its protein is CASSHRGQTGNEQFF.